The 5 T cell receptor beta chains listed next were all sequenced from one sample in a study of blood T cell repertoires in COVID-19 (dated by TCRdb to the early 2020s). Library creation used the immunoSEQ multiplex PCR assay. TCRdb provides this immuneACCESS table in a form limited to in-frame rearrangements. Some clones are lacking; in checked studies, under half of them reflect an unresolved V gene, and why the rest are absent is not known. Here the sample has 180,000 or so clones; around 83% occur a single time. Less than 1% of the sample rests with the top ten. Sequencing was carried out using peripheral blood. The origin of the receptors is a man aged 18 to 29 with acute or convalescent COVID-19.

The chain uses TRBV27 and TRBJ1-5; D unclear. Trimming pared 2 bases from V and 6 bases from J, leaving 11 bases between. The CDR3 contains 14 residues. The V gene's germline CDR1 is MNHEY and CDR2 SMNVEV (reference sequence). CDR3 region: CASSLNVAVQPQHF. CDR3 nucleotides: TGTGCCAGCAGTTTAAACGTCGCGGTTCAGCCCCAGCATTTT.

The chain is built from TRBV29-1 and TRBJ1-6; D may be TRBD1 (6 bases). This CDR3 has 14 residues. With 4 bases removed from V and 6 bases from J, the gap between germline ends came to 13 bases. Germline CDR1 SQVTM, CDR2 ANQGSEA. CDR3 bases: TGCAGCGTTGCTAGCGGGGGCAGTAATTCACCCCTCCACTTT. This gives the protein CSVASGGSNSPLHF.

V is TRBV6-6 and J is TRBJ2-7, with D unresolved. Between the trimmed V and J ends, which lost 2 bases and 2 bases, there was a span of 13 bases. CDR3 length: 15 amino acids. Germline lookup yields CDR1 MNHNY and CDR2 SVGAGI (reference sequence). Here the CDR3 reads CASSYVGRNTYEQYF. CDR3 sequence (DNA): TGTGCCAGCAGTTACGTTGGCAGGAATACCTACGAGCAGTACTTC.

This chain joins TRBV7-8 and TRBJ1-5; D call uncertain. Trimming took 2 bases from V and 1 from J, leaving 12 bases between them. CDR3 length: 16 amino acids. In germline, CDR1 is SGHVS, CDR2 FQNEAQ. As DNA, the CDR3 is TGTGCCAGCAGCTTATCAGAATTTGTCAGCAATCAGCCCCAGCATTTT. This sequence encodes CASSLSEFVSNQPQHF.

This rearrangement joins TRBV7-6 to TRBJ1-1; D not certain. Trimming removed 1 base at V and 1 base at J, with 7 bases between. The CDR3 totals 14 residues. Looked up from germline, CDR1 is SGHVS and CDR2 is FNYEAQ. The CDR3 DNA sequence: TGTGCCAGCAGCTTAGGTGAGGAGAACACTGAAGCTTTCTTT. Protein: CASSLGEENTEAFF.